The rows below give T cell receptor beta chains drawn from one sample of a study of lymphopenia after photon versus proton radiotherapy. Profiled with immunoSEQ multiplex PCR; TCRdb holds only in-frame clones, not every one. Of tens of thousands of clones in the sample, 70% to 85% were seen once. The sequences come from peripheral blood, collected from a patient treated with proton-based radiotherapy. Receptors originate from a woman in her 70s with pancreatic cancer. The CDR3 runs from the conserved cysteine through the conserved F or W. Fields, in order: J gene, clone size, D gene, V gene, CDR3 protein, CDR3 DNA. The D gene is left open where the match is weak. Size is stated for part of the rows, as once, few or many counts, or as a class when the clone is expanded.

>TRBJ1-3|NA|NA|TRBV6-6
CASSRGTFSSGNTIYF
TGTGCCAGCAGCCGCGGGACTTTCAGCTCTGGAAACACCATATATTTT
>TRBJ2-7|NA|TRBD1|TRBV7-9
CASMRTGETYEQYF
TGTGCCAGCATGAGGACAGGGGAGACCTACGAGCAGTACTTC
>TRBJ2-6|NA|NA|TRBV4-3
CASSPSFSGANVLTF
TGCGCCAGCAGCCCCAGCTTCTCTGGGGCCAACGTCCTGACTTTC
>TRBJ1-1|NA|NA|TRBV7-3
CASSLTYDTEAFF
TGTGCCAGCAGCTTAACGTACGACACTGAAGCTTTCTTT
>TRBJ2-7|NA|NA|TRBV11-2
CASSLNSGVYEQYF
TGTGCCAGCAGCTTGAATTCAGGGGTCTACGAGCAGTACTTC
>TRBJ1-1|NA|NA|TRBV15
CATSRRAGWGMNTEAFF
TGTGCCACCAGCAGGAGGGCCGGTTGGGGTATGAACACTGAAGCTTTCTTT
>TRBJ2-5|NA|NA|TRBV27
CASSSIGTAGETQYF
TGTGCCAGCAGTTCAATAGGGACGGCGGGGGAGACCCAGTACTTC
>TRBJ1-2|NA|NA|TRBV7-2
CASSLDSLVGGGYTF
TGTGCCAGCAGCTTAGATAGTTTGGTTGGAGGCGGCTACACCTTC
>TRBJ2-7|NA|NA|TRBV5-6
CASSLRSYEQYF
TGTGCCAGCAGCCTTAGATCTTACGAGCAGTACTTC
>TRBJ2-2|NA|NA|TRBV7-9
CASSSTVAGELFF
TGTGCCAGCAGCTCTACAGTGGCCGGGGAGCTGTTTTTT
>TRBJ2-2|NA|NA|TRBV7-9
CASSLTGPNTGELFF
TGTGCCAGCAGCTTAACAGGGCCGAACACCGGGGAGCTGTTTTTT
>TRBJ1-5|NA|NA|TRBV29-1
CSVGSGSSNQPQHF
TGCAGCGTTGGGTCTGGGAGCAGCAATCAGCCCCAGCATTTT
>TRBJ2-2|NA|TRBD2|TRBV18
CASSGGTSGLVGELFF
TGTGCCAGCTCAGGAGGGACTAGCGGATTAGTCGGGGAGCTGTTTTTT
>TRBJ2-7|once|TRBD2|TRBV12-5
CASGLIASGRSYEQYF
TGTGCTAGTGGTTTGATCGCTAGCGGGAGATCCTACGAGCAGTACTTC
>TRBJ2-5|NA|NA|TRBV7-6
CASSQDMVGDQYF
TGTGCCAGCAGTCAAGATATGGTCGGAGACCAGTACTTC
>TRBJ2-1|NA|NA|TRBV7-2
CASSLERSRTPTNEQFF
TGTGCCAGCAGCTTAGAGAGGAGCCGGACTCCTACAAATGAGCAGTTCTTC
>TRBJ1-1|NA|NA|TRBV30
CAWSPGIYTEAFF
TGTGCCTGGAGTCCAGGGATTTACACTGAAGCTTTCTTT
>TRBJ2-7|NA|NA|TRBV13
CASSLAYEQYF
TGTGCCAGCAGCTTAGCATACGAGCAGTACTTC
>TRBJ2-7|NA|TRBD1|TRBV28
CASSLGTGLYEQYF
TGTGCCAGCAGTTTAGGGACAGGGCTTTACGAGCAGTACTTC
>TRBJ2-7|NA|NA|TRBV9
CASSVDGGPYEQYF
TGTGCCAGCAGCGTAGACGGGGGACCCTACGAGCAGTACTTC
>TRBJ1-1|NA|NA|TRBV11-2
CASSPGTSNTEAFF
TGTGCCAGCAGCCCCGGGACGTCGAACACTGAAGCTTTCTTT
>TRBJ2-7|NA|NA|TRBV28
CASSPQFLSYEQYF
TGTGCCAGCAGTCCCCAATTTCTCTCCTACGAGCAGTACTTC
>TRBJ1-1|few|NA|TRBV27
CASSPPRPTRNTEAFF
TGTGCCAGCAGCCCCCCCAGACCGACGCGGAACACTGAAGCTTTCTTT
>TRBJ2-4|NA|NA|TRBV27
CASSNRGSIQYF
TGTGCCAGCAGCAACCGTGGGAGCATTCAGTACTTC
>TRBJ2-1|NA|NA|TRBV28
CASRGMGPKTSYNEQFF
TGTGCCAGCAGGGGGATGGGCCCCAAAACCTCCTACAATGAGCAGTTCTTC
>TRBJ2-7|NA|TRBD2|TRBV2
CASSGSSGSHEQYF
TGTGCCAGCAGTGGGAGTAGCGGGAGCCACGAGCAGTACTTC
>TRBJ2-2|NA|TRBD1|TRBV5-1
CASLQGAETGELFF
TGCGCCAGCTTACAGGGGGCTGAAACCGGGGAGCTGTTTTTT
>TRBJ2-3|NA|TRBD2|TRBV7-6
CASSFPGLAGEFTDTQYF
TGTGCCAGCAGCTTTCCGGGACTAGCGGGAGAGTTCACAGATACGCAGTATTTT
>TRBJ2-7|NA|NA|TRBV19
CASSIILGLSYEQYF
TGTGCCAGTAGTATCATCCTAGGCCTCTCCTACGAGCAGTACTTC
>TRBJ1-5|NA|NA|TRBV7-9
CASSFGQPQHF
TGTGCCAGCAGCTTTGGTCAGCCCCAGCATTTT
>TRBJ1-5|NA|NA|TRBV30
CAWSPGAGTTALVSNQPQHF
TGTGCCTGGAGTCCAGGGGCAGGGACAACGGCGCTGGTTAGCAATCAGCCCCAGCATTTT
>TRBJ2-2|large|NA|TRBV4-3
CASSQEGQALAGELFF
TGCGCCAGCAGCCAAGAAGGTCAGGCTCTCGCCGGGGAGCTGTTTTTT
>TRBJ1-2|few|NA|TRBV6-1
CASHPSGAPAGYTF
TGTGCCAGCCACCCGTCAGGGGCGCCGGCTGGCTACACCTTC
>TRBJ1-5|NA|NA|TRBV28
CASSFWTVSTQPQHF
TGTGCCAGCAGTTTTTGGACAGTTTCTACTCAGCCCCAGCATTTT
>TRBJ1-3|NA|TRBD1|TRBV28
CASSLTGDTGNTIYF
TGTGCCAGCAGTTTGACAGGGGATACTGGAAACACCATATATTTT
>TRBJ2-3|NA|NA|TRBV10-3
CAIRTTEGSTDTQYF
TGTGCCATCAGGACGACAGAGGGGAGCACAGATACGCAGTATTTT
>TRBJ2-7|NA|NA|TRBV5-1
CASSVGVEPYEQYF
TGCGCCAGCAGCGTGGGGGTTGAGCCCTACGAGCAGTACTTC